The 13 T cell receptor beta chains below come from one sample, sequenced in a study of T cell responses to AZD1222 COVID-19 vaccine. The repertoire was sequenced with immunoSEQ multiplex PCR; TCRdb's copy has only in-frame clones and lacks some. The sample records roughly 150,000 clones, 91% being singletons. Here the sequenced sample was peripheral blood, taken 28 days after the second AZD1222 dose. The receptors were sampled from an adult who received the AZD1222 COVID-19 vaccine.

The chain uses TRBV7-2 and TRBJ2-3, with D tentatively TRBD2 (5 bases). The CDR3 sequence is 13 residues long. Germline assignment: CDR1 SGHTA and CDR2 FQGNSA. Trimming left V 5 bases short and J 4 bases short, with 10 bases between. The CDR3 DNA follows: TGTGCCAGCAGCCCCGTCGGGGCAGATACGCAGTATTTT. Amino acid sequence: CASSPVGADTQYF.

The chain is built from TRBV5-4 and TRBJ2-1; a possible D gene is TRBD2 (6 bases). Germline V lookup: CDR1 SGHNT, CDR2 YYREEE (reference sequence). Trimming cost V 2 bases and J 5 bases, with 14 bases left between them. This CDR3 contains 15 residues. The CDR3 sequence: CASSLLAGGNNEQFF. DNA of the CDR3: TGTGCCAGCAGCTTACTAGCCGGAGGAAACAATGAGCAGTTCTTC.

J is TRBJ1-2 and V is TRBV18, with D tentatively TRBD1 (6 bases). Deletions cut 2 bases from V and 7 bases from J, with 14 bases between. Germline CDR1 and CDR2: KGHSH and LQKENI. There are 14 residues in the CDR3. The CDR3 here is CASSPAGAEGGYTF. The CDR3 nucleotides read TGTGCCAGCTCACCAGCAGGGGCCGAGGGTGGCTACACCTTC.

The rearrangement joins TRBV7-9 to TRBJ2-1, with 8 bases aligning to TRBD2. Germline CDR1 SEHNR, CDR2 FQNEAQ (reference sequence). Trimming at V came to 1 base and at J to 9 bases, leaving 11 bases not matched to a gene. The CDR3 is 16 amino acids. CDR3 DNA: TGTGCCAGCAGCTTAGTAGCCGGGACTAGTAAGACTGAGCAGTTCTTC. This translates into CASSLVAGTSKTEQFF.

V usage is TRBV7-2 and J usage is TRBJ2-1, with a tentative D call TRBD2 (6 bases). This CDR3 is 13 amino acids long. Per the germline V gene, CDR1 is SGHTA and CDR2 is FQGNSA. V was trimmed by 3 bases and J by 12 bases, leaving 15 bases between them. The CDR3 loop reads CASSFGGTQGQFF. The CDR3 DNA reads TGTGCCAGCAGCTTCGGCGGGACCCAGGGGCAGTTCTTC.

CDR3 amino acids: CASSWVAGLYNEQFF. CDR3 nucleotide sequence: TGTGCCAGCAGTTGGGTAGCGGGACTCTACAATGAGCAGTTCTTC. V usage is TRBV27 and J usage is TRBJ2-1; 8 nucleotides match TRBD2. The V segment lost 4 bases and the J segment 3 bases; nucleotides outside the gene matches: 5. The CDR3 totals 15 residues. CDR1 and CDR2 from the germline V gene are MNHEY and SMNVEV (reference sequence).

The chain joins TRBV2 to TRBJ2-7, with D perhaps matching TRBD1 (6 bases). Germline CDR1 SNHLY, CDR2 FYNNEI. The CDR3 contains 11 residues. Trimming cost V 6 bases and J 4 bases, with 7 bases left between them. The CDR3 bases are TGTGCCAGCAGGGGACATTACGAGCAGTACTTC. This translates into CASRGHYEQYF.

The V gene is TRBV6-5, the J gene TRBJ2-3; a weak D match, TRBD1 (5 bases). The V and J ends lost 6 bases and 1 base respectively, with 14 bases between them. CDR1 and CDR2 from the germline V gene are MNHEY and SVGAGI. The CDR3 runs 15 residues. CDR3 nucleotide sequence: TGTGCCAGCAGCAAAAAGGGGAAAGGCACAGATACGCAGTATTTT. Protein: CASSKKGKGTDTQYF.

The CDR3 region is CAWRSTANSPLHF. The CDR3 DNA sequence: TGTGCCTGGAGGTCTACCGCAAATTCACCCCTCCACTTT. The chain couples TRBV30 to TRBJ1-6; D gene unclear. The CDR3 has 13 amino acids. V lost 3 bases, J lost 7 bases, and 10 bases lay in between. CDR1 GTSNPN and CDR2 SVGIG come from the germline V gene (reference sequence).

This chain uses TRBV12-5 with TRBJ2-7; 9 bases align to TRBD1. Germline-derived CDR1 and CDR2 are LGHNT and FRNRAP. The CDR3 is made up of 17 amino acids. V lost 0 bases and J lost 0; bases outside the gene matches: 6. The CDR3 bases are TGTGCTAGTGGTTTGGTACTGGGACAGGGCGGCTCCTACGAGCAGTACTTC. Protein sequence: CASGLVLGQGGSYEQYF.

A note on this clone: An end of the junction does not agree with germline; a read error may underlie this. The chain joins TRBV4-2 to TRBJ2-1, with 8 bases fitting TRBD1. This CDR3 comprises 13 residues. Germline values: CDR1 LGHNA, CDR2 YNFKEQ. CDR3 in amino acids: CASTQSPTGALVF. CDR3 in DNA: TGTGCCAGCACCCAAAGTCCGACAGGGGCTCTGGTCTTC.

The CDR3 loop reads CSVYVIGQGLFYGYTF. The CDR3 bases are TGCAGCGTCTACGTGATCGGACAGGGACTTTTCTATGGCTACACCTTC. V usage is TRBV29-1 and J usage is TRBJ1-2; 8 bases line up with TRBD1. The CDR3 spans 16 residues. The junction had 16 bases not matched to a gene; V was cut back by 6 bases and J by 4 bases. Germline-derived CDR1 and CDR2 are SQVTM and ANQGSEA.

The V call is TRBV5-1, the J call TRBJ2-2; D possibly corresponds to TRBD2 (5 bases). CDR1 SGHRS and CDR2 YFSETQ come from the germline V gene. The CDR3 covers 14 residues. The V end was cut by 2 bases, the J end by 4 bases, with 9 bases between. CDR3 in DNA: TGCGCCAGCAGCTTCGGGGAGACCACCGGGGAGCTGTTTTTT. Protein product: CASSFGETTGELFF.